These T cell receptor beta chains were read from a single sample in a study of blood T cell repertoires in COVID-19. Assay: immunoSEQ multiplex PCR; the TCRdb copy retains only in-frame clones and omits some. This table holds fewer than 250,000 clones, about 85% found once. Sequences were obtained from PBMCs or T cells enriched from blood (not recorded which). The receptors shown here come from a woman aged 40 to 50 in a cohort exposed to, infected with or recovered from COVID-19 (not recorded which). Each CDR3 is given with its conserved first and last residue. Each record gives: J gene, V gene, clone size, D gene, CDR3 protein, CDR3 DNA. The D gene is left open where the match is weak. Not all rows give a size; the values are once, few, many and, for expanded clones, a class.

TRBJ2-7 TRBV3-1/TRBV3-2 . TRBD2 CASSQKTGRGSGEQYF TGTGCCAGCAGCCAAAAGACCGGGAGGGGCTCGGGGGAGCAGTACTTC
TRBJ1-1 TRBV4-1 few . CASSHSGRGEAFF TGCGCCAGCAGCCACTCAGGGCGGGGGGAAGCTTTCTTT
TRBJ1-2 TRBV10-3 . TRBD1 CAISKGQGEGYGYTF TGTGCCATCAGTAAGGGACAGGGCGAAGGCTATGGCTACACCTTC
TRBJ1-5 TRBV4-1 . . CASSQVRGEHQPQHF TGCGCCAGCAGCCAAGTCCGGGGAGAGCATCAGCCCCAGCATTTT
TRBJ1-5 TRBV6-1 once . CASSEGWESNQPQHF TGTGCCAGCAGTGAAGGATGGGAGAGCAATCAGCCCCAGCATTTT
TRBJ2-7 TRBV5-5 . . CASSLFQEDEQYF TGTGCCAGCAGCCTATTTCAAGAGGACGAGCAGTACTTC
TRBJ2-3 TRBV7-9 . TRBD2 CASSSIAGGTTDTQYF TGTGCCAGCAGCTCTATAGCGGGAGGTACCACAGATACGCAGTATTTT
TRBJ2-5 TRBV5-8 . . CASSWGRASPKETQYF TGTGCCAGCAGCTGGGGCAGGGCCTCCCCAAAAGAGACCCAGTACTTC
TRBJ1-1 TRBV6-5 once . CASSYEGHTNTEAFF TGTGCCAGCAGTTACGAAGGACACACAAACACTGAAGCTTTCTTT
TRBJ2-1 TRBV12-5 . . CASGLGTGLAGDNEQFF .
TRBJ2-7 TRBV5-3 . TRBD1 CARSPSGTATYEQYF TGTGCCAGAAGCCCTTCCGGGACAGCAACCTACGAGCAGTACTTC
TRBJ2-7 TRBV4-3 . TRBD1 CASSAQTGRGYEQYF TGCGCCAGCAGCGCCCAGACAGGGCGCGGCTACGAGCAGTACTTC
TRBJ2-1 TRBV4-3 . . CASSHGGRTAYNEQFF TGCGCCAGCAGCCATGGCGGAAGGACAGCTTACAATGAGCAGTTCTTC
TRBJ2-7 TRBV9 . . CASSPPDRRTYEQYF TGTGCCAGCAGCCCGCCGGACAGACGCACCTACGAGCAGTACTTC
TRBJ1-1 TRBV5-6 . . CASSWGVMNTEAFF TGTGCCAGCAGCTGGGGGGTTATGAACACTGAAGCTTTCTTT
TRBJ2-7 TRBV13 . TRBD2 CASSMGTSGEQYF TGTGCCAGCAGCATGGGGACTAGCGGCGAGCAGTACTTC
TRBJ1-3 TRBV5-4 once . CASSVSGFSGNTIYF TGTGCCAGCAGCGTATCAGGCTTCTCTGGAAACACCATATATTTT
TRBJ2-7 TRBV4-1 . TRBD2 CASSRVAGGSYEQYF TGCGCCAGCAGCCGCGTAGCGGGGGGCTCCTACGAGCAGTACTTC
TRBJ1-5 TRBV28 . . CASSPGGNKYQPQHF TGTGCCAGCAGTCCCGGGGGGAACAAGTATCAGCCCCAGCATTTT
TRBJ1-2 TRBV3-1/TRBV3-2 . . CASSQGFGGADYGYTF TGTGCCAGCAGCCAAGGATTTGGTGGGGCTGACTATGGCTACACCTTC
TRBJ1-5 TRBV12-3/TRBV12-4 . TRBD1 CASTRQGEQPQHF TGTGCCAGCACCCGACAGGGGGAACAGCCCCAGCATTTT
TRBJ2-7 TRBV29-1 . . CSRGGVSSSYEQYF TGCAGTCGAGGGGGGGTGTCCAGCTCCTACGAGCAGTACTTC
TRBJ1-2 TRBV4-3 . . CASSQERSPDRSYGYTF TGCGCCAGCAGCCAAGAGAGGTCCCCGGACAGATCCTATGGCTACACCTTC
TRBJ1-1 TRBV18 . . CASSPTGRDTEAFF TGTGCCAGCTCACCAACAGGGAGGGACACTGAAGCTTTCTTT
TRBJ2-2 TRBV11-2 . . CASSLSPRANTGELFF TGTGCCAGCAGCTTGTCCCCGAGAGCGAACACCGGGGAGCTGTTTTTT
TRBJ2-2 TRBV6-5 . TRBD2 CASSFSGRELFF TGTGCCAGCAGTTTTAGCGGGAGGGAGCTGTTTTTT
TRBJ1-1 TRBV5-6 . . CASSAGVGAFF TGTGCCAGCAGCGCGGGAGTAGGAGCTTTCTTT
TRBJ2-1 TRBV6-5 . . CASSYPGDNEQFF TGTGCCAGCAGTTACCCAGGGGACAATGAGCAGTTCTTC
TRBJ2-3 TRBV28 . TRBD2 CASSSVTSGSPDTQYF TGTGCCAGCAGTTCGGTGACTAGCGGGAGTCCAGATACGCAGTATTTT
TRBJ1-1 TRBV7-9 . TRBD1 CASSLGRLTGGPNTEAFF TGTGCCAGCAGCTTAGGCCGGTTGACAGGGGGGCCCAACACTGAAGCTTTCTTT
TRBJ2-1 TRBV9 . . CASSALGASVSSYNEQFF TGTGCCAGCAGCGCCCTAGGCGCGTCCGTTAGCTCCTACAATGAGCAGTTCTTC
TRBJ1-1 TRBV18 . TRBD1 CASSPETGSPLSTEAFF TGTGCCAGCTCACCAGAGACAGGGTCCCCACTGAGCACTGAAGCTTTCTTT
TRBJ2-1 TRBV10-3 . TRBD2 CAITELAGVTYNEQFF TGTGCCATCACCGAACTAGCGGGAGTAACCTACAATGAGCAGTTCTTC
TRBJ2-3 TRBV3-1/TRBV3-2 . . CASSHKAGTDTQYF TGTGCCAGCAGCCACAAAGCGGGCACAGATACGCAGTATTTT
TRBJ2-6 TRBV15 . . CATQQAGANVLTF TGTGCCACGCAGCAGGCTGGGGCCAACGTCCTGACTTTC
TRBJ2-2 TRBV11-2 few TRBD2 CASRPITSGGRATGELFF TGTGCCAGCAGACCTATTACTAGCGGGGGGCGTGCCACCGGGGAGCTGTTTTTT
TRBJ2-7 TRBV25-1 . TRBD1 CASSWDRGQSEQYF TGTGCCAGCAGTTGGGACAGGGGGCAGAGCGAGCAGTACTTC
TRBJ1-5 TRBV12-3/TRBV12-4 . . CASSRMVAQPQHF TGTGCCAGCAGTCGAATGGTGGCTCAGCCCCAGCATTTT
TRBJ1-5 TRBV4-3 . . CASSQDRGVQPQHF TGCGCCAGCAGCCAAGATCGCGGGGTGCAGCCCCAGCATTTT
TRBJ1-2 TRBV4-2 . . CASSQGGGGRSYGYTF TGTGCCAGCAGCCAAGGAGGGGGAGGGCGCTCCTATGGCTACACCTTC
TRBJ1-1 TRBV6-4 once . CASSDSSRANTEAFF TGTGCCAGCAGTGACTCATCCAGGGCCAACACTGAAGCTTTCTTT
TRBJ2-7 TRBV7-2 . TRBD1 CASSLGSAQGYEQYF TGTGCCAGCAGCCTAGGCTCGGCACAGGGGTACGAGCAGTACTTC
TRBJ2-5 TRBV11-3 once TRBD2 CASSPWASGFQETQYF TGTGCCAGCAGCCCTTGGGCTAGCGGATTCCAAGAGACCCAGTACTTC
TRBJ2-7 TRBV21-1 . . CASRIRGNNEQYF TGTGCCAGCAGGATCAGGGGGAACAACGAGCAGTACTTC
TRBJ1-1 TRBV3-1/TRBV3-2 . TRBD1 CASSRIHRGTEAFF TGTGCCAGCAGCCGAATCCACAGGGGCACTGAAGCTTTCTTT
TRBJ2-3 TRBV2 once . CATYPQSEGNTQYF TGTGCCACCTACCCTCAGAGCGAGGGTAATACGCAGTATTTT
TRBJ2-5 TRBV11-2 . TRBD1 CASSLRTGQETQYF TGTGCCAGCAGCTTGCGGACAGGACAAGAGACCCAGTACTTC
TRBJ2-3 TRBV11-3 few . CASSSKQTGTDTQYF TGTGCCAGCAGCTCTAAACAGACCGGCACAGATACGCAGTATTTT
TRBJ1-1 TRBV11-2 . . CASSLTVNTEAFF TGTGCCAGCAGCCTGACAGTGAACACTGAAGCTTTCTTT